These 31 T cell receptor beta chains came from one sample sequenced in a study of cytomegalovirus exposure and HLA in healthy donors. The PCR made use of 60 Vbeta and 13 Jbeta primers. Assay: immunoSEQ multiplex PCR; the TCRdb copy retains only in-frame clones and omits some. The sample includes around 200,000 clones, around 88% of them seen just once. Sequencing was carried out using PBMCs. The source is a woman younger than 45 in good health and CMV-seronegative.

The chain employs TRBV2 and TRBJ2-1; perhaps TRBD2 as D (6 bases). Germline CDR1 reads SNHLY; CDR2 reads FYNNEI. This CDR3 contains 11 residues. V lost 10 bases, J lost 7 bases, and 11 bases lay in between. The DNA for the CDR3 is TGTGCCACTCGACTAGGGAATGAGCAGTTCTTC. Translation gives CATRLGNEQFF.

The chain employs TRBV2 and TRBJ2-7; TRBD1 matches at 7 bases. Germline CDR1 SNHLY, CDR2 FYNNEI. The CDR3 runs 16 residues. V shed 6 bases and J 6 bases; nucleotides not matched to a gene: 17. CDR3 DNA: TGTGCCAGCAGCGTCCTCCGACAGGGTGGAGGAGGCGAGCAGTACTTC. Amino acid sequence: CASSVLRQGGGGEQYF. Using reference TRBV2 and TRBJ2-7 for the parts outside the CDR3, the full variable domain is EPEVTQTPSHQVTQMGQEVILRCVPISNHLYFYWYRQILGQKVEFLVSFYNNEISEKSEIFDDQFSVERPDGSNFTLKIRSTKLEDSAMYFCASSVLRQGGGGEQYFGPGTRLTVT.

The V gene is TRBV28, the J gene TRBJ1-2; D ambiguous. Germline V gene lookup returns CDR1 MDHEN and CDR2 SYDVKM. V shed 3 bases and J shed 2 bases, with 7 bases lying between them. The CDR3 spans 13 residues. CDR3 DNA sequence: TGTGCCAGCAGTTTTGCAGGCAACTATGGCTACACCTTC. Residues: CASSFAGNYGYTF.

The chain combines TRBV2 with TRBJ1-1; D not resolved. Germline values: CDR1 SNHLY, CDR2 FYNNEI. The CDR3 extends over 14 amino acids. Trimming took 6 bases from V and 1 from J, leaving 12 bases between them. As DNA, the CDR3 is TGTGCCAGCAGGGTCCGTGAGGGGAACACTGAAGCTTTCTTT. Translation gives CASRVREGNTEAFF.

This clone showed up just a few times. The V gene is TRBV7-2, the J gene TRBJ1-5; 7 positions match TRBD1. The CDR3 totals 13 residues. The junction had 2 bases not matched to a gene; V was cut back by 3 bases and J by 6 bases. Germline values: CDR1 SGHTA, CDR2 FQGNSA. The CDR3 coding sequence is TGTGCCAGCAGCTTCCGACAGGGTCAGCCCCAGCATTTT. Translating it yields CASSFRQGQPQHF.

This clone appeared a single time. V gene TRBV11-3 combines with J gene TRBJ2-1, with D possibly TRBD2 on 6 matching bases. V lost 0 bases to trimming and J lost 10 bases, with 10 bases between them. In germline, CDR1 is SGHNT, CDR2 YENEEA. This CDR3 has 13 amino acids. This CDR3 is CASSLDRRGEQFF. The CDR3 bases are TGTGCCAGCAGCTTAGACAGGCGGGGCGAGCAGTTCTTC.

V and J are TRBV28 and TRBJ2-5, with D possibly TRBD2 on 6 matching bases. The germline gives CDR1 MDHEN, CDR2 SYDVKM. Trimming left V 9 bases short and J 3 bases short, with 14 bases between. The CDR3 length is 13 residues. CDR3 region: CASINGGEETQYF. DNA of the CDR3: TGTGCCAGTATCAACGGGGGAGAAGAGACCCAGTACTTC.

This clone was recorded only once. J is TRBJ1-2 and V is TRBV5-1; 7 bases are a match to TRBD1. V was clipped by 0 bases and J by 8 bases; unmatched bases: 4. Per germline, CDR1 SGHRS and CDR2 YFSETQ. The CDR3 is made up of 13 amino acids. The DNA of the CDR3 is TGCGCCAGCAGCTTGGGCACAGGGGAAGGCTACACCTTC. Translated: CASSLGTGEGYTF. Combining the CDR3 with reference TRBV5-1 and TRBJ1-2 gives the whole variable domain KAGVTQTPRYLIKTRGQQVTLSCSPISGHRSVSWYQQTPGQGLQFLFEYFSETQRNKGNFPGRFSGRQFSNSRSEMNVSTLELGDSALYLCASSLGTGEGYTFGSGTRLTVV.

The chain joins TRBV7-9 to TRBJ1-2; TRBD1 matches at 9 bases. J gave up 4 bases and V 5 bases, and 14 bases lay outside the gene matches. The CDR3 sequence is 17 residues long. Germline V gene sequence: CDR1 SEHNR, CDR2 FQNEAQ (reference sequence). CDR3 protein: CASSPTGGKLLSYGYTF. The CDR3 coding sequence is TGTGCCAGCAGCCCTACAGGGGGCAAGCTTTTATCCTATGGCTACACCTTC.

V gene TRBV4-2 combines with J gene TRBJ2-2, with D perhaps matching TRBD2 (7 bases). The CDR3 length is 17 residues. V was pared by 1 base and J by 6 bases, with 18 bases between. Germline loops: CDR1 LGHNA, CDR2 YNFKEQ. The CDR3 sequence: CASSQVGLRGGAGELFF. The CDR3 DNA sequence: TGTGCCAGCAGCCAAGTCGGGCTTAGGGGGGGGGCCGGGGAGCTGTTTTTT.

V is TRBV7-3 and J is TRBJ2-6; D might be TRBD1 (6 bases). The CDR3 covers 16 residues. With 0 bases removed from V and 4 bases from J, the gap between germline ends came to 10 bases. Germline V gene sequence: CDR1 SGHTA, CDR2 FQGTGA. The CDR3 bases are TGTGCCAGCAGCTTAACATCGGGGACAGGGGCCAACGTCCTGACTTTC. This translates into CASSLTSGTGANVLTF.

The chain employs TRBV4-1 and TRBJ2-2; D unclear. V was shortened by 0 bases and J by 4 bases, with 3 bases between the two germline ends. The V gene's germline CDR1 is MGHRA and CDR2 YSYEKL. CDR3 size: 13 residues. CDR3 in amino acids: CASSQESTGELFF. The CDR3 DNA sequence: TGCGCCAGCAGCCAAGAGAGCACCGGGGAGCTGTTTTTT.

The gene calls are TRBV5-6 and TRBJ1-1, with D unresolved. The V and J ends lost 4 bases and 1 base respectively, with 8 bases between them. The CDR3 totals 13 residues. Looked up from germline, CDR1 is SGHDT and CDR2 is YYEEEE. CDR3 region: CASSPRENTEAFF. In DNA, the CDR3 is TGTGCCAGCAGCCCTCGAGAGAACACTGAAGCTTTCTTT.

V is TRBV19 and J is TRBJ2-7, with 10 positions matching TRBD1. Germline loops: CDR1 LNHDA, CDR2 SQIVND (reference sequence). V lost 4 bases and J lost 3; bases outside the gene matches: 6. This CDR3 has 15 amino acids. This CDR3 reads CASSNPGTGVYEQYF. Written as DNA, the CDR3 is TGTGCCAGTAGTAACCCCGGGACAGGGGTCTACGAGCAGTACTTC.

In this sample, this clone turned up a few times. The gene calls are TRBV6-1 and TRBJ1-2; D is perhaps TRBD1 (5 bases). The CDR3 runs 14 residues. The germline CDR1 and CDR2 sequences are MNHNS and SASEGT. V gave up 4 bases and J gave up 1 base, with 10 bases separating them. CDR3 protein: CASSVTDYNYGYTF. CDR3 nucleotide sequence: TGTGCCAGCAGTGTGACAGATTATAACTATGGCTACACCTTC.

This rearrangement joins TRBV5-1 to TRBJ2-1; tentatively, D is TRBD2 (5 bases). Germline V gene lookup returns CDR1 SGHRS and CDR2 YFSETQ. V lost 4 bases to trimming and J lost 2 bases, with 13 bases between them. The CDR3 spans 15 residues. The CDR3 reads CASSPRLAAYNEQFF. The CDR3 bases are TGCGCCAGCAGCCCTCGTCTAGCAGCCTACAATGAGCAGTTCTTC.

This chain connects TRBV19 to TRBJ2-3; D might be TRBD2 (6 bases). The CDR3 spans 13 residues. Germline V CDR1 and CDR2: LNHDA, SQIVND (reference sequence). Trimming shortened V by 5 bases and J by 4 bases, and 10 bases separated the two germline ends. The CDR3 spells CASSPGVPDTQYF. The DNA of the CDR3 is TGTGCCAGTAGTCCGGGAGTTCCAGATACGCAGTATTTT.

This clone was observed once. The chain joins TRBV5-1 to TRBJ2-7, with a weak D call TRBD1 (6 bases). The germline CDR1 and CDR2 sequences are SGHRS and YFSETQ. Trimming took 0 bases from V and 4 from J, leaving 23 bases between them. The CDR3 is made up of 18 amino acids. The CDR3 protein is CASSLGNLGTGRTYEQYF. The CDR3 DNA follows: TGCGCCAGCAGCTTGGGCAACCTAGGAACAGGGCGTACGTACGAGCAGTACTTC.

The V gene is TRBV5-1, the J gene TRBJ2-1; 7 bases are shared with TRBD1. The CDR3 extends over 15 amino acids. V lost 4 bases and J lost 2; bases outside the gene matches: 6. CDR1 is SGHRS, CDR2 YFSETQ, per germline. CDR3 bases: TGCGCCAGCAGCCCTACCGGGACAGCCTACAATGAGCAGTTCTTC. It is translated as CASSPTGTAYNEQFF.

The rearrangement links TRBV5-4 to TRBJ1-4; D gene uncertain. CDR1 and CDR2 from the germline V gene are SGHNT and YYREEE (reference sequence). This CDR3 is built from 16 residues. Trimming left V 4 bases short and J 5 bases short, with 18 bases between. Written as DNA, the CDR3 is TGTGCCAGCAGCATGGGTGGCACAGTTACGAATGAAAAACTGTTTTTT. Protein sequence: CASSMGGTVTNEKLFF.

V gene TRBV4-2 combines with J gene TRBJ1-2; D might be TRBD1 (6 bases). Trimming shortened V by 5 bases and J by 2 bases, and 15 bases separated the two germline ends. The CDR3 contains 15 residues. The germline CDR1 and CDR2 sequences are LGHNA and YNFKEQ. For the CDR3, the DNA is TGTGCCAGCAGCATCTACTCGGGACACAACTATGGCTACACCTTC. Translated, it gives CASSIYSGHNYGYTF.

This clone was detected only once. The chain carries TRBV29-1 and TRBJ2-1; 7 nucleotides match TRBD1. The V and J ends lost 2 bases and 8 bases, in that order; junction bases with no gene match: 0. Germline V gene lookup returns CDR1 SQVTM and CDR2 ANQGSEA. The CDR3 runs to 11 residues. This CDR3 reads CSVERGHEQFF. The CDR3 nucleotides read TGCAGCGTTGAAAGGGGGCATGAGCAGTTCTTC.

The CDR3: CASSRNPLNRGGDISTSTDTQYF. The CDR3, as DNA: TGTGCCAGCAGTCGCAACCCCCTCAATCGGGGGGGAGACATTTCGACTAGCACAGATACGCAGTATTTT. This sequence joins TRBV27 and TRBJ2-3, with 8 bases identical to TRBD2. Germline V gene data show CDR1 as MNHEY and CDR2 as SMNVEV (reference sequence). The V and J ends lost 5 bases and 0 bases, in that order; junction bases with no gene match: 28. This CDR3 contains 23 residues.

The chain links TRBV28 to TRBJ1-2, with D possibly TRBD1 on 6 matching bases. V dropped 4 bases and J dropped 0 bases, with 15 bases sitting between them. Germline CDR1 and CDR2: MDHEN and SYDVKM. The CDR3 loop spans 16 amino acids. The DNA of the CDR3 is TGTGCCAGCAGTTCAAATCCGGGACAATCTAACTATGGCTACACCTTC. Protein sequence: CASSSNPGQSNYGYTF.

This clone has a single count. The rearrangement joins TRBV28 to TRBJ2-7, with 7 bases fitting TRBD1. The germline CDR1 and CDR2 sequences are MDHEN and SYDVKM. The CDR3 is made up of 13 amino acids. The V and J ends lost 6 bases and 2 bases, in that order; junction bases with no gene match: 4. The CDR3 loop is CASSYRGPYEQYF. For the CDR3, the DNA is TGTGCCAGCAGCTACAGGGGACCCTACGAGCAGTACTTC.

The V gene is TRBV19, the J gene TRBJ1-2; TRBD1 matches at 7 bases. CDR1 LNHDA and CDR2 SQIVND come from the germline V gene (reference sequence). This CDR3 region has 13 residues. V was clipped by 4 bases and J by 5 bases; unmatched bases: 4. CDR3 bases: TGTGCCAGTAGTACGGGACAGTCATATGGCTACACCTTC. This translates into CASSTGQSYGYTF.

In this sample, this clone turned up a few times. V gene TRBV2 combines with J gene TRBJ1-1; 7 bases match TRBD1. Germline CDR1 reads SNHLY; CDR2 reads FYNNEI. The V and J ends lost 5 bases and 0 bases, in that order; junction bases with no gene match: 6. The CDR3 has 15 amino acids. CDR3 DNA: TGTGCCAGCAGTAGTAGGACAGGAATGAACACTGAAGCTTTCTTT. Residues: CASSSRTGMNTEAFF.

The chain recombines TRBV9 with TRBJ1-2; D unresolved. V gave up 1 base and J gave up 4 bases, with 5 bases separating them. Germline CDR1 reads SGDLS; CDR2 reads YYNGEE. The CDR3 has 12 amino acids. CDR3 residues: CASSVSSYGYTF. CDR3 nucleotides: TGTGCCAGCAGCGTATCTAGCTATGGCTACACCTTC.

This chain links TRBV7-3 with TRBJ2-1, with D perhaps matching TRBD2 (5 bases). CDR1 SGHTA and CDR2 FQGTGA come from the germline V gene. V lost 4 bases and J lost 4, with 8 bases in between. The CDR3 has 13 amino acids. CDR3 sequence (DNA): TGTGCCAGCAGCTCGGACTCTTACAATGAGCAGTTCTTC. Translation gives CASSSDSYNEQFF.

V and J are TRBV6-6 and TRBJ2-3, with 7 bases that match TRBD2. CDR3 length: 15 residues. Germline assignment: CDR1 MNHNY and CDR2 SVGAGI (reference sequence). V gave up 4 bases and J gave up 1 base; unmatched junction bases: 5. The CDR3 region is CASSSRGRGTDTQYF. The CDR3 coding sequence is TGTGCCAGCAGTTCCCGCGGGAGAGGCACAGATACGCAGTATTTT.

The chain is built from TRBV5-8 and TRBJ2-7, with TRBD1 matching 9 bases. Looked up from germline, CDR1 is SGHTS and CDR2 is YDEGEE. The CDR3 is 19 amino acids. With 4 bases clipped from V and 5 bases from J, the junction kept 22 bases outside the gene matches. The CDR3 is CASSHFTGTGISVADEQYF. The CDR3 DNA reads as TGTGCCAGCAGCCATTTCACCGGGACAGGGATTTCGGTTGCCGACGAGCAGTACTTC.